The clone carrying this T cell receptor (beta chain) has a single count. The CDR3 contains 13 residues. Germline CDR1 and CDR2: SQVTM and ANQGSEA. With 2 bases clipped from V and 2 bases from J, the junction kept 2 bases outside the gene matches. Healthy donors of bone marrow made up the group. The sample is drawn from a study of cytomegalovirus exposure and HLA in healthy donors. Study in general: HLA-typed donors were the source of tens of millions of unique TCRs, which an early data release held.

The PCR contained 60 Vbeta and 13 Jbeta primers. TCRdb keeps only in-frame clones here, not all; method: immunoSEQ multiplex PCR. Of some 91,000 clones in the sample, around 73% were seen once. Sequences were obtained from PBMCs. V usage is TRBV29-1 and J usage is TRBJ1-2; 7 bases align to TRBD1. The sequence was obtained from a woman in her fifties or sixties in good health and CMV-seronegative. Written as DNA, the CDR3 is TGCAGCGTTGAATCGGACAGGAACTATGGCTACACCTTC. As protein: CSVESDRNYGYTF.